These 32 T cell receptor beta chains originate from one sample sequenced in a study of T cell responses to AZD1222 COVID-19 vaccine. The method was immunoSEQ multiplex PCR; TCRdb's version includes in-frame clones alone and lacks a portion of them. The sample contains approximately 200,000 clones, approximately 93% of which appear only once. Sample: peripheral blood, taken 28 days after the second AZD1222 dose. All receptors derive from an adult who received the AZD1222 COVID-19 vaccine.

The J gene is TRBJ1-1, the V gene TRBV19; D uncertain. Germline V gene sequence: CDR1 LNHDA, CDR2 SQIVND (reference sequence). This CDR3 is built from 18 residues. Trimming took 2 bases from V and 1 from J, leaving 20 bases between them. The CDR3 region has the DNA TGTGCCAGTAGTATAAGAGATGATAACGCGGCCCCGAACACTGAAGCTTTCTTT. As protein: CASSIRDDNAAPNTEAFF.

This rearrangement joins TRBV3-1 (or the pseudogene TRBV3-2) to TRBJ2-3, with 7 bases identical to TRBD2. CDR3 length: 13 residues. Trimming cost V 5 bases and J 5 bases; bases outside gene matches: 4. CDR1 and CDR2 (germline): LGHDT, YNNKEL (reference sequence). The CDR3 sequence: CASSASGKDTQYF. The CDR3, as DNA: TGTGCCAGCAGCGCTAGCGGTAAAGATACGCAGTATTTT.

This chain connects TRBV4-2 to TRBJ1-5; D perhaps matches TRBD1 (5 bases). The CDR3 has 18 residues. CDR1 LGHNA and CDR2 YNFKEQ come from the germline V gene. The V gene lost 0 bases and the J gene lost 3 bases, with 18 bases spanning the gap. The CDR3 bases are TGTGCCAGCAGCCAAGATGGGGTAAGGGTAGGGGACAATCAGCCCCAGCATTTT. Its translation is CASSQDGVRVGDNQPQHF.

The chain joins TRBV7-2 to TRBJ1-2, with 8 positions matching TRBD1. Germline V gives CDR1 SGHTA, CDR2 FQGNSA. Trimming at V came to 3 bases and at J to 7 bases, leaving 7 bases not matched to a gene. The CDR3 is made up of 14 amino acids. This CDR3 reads CASSFSAGGSGYTF. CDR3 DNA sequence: TGTGCCAGCAGCTTTTCCGCAGGGGGCTCTGGCTACACCTTC.

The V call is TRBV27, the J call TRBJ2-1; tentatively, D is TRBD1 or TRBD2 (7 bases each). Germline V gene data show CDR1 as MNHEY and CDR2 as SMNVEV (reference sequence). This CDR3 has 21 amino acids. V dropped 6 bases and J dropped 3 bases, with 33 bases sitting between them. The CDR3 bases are TGTGCCAGCAGCTACCGATCCAGCGGGCCGACAGGGAGGGTTTTCTACAATGAGCAGTTCTTC. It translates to CASSYRSSGPTGRVFYNEQFF.

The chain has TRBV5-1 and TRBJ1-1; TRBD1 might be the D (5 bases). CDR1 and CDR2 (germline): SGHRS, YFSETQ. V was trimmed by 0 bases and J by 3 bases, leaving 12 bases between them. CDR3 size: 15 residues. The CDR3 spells CASSLVGSGDTEAFF. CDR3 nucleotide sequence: TGCGCCAGCAGCTTGGTAGGGTCGGGGGACACTGAAGCTTTCTTT. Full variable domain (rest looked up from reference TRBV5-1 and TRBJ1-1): KAGVTQTPRYLIKTRGQQVTLSCSPISGHRSVSWYQQTPGQGLQFLFEYFSETQRNKGNFPGRFSGRQFSNSRSEMNVSTLELGDSALYLCASSLVGSGDTEAFFGQGTRLTVV.

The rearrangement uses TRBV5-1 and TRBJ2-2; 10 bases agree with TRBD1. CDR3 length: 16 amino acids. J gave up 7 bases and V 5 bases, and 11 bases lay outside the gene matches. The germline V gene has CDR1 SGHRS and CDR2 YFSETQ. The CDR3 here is CASSLSGQGFGGELFF. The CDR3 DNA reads TGCGCCAGCAGTCTCTCGGGACAGGGGTTTGGCGGGGAGCTGTTTTTT.

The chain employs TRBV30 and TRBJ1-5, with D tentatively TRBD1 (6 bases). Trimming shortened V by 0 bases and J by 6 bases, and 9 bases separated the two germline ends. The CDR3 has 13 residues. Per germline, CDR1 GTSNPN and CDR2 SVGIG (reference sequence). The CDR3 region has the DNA TGTGCCTGGAGTGTACAGGGATCTCAGCCCCAGCATTTT. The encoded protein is CAWSVQGSQPQHF.

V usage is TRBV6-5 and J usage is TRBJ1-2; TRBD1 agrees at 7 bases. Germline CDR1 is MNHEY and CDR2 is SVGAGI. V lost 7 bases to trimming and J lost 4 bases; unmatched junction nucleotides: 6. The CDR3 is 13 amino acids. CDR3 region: CASTVDRAYGYTF. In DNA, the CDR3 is TGTGCCAGCACCGTAGACAGGGCCTATGGCTACACCTTC.

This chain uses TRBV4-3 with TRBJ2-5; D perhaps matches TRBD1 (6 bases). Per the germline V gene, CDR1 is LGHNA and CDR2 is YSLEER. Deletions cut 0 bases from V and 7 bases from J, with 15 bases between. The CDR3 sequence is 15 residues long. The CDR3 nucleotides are TGCGCCAGCAGCCAAGAGACAGGTACCCCTGGGACCCAGTACTTC. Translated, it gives CASSQETGTPGTQYF.

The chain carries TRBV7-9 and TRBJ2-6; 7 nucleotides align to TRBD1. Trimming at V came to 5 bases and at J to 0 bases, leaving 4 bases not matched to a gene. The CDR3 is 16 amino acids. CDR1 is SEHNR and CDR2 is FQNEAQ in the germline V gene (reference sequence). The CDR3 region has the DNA TGTGCCAGCAGCAGGACAGGCCGCTCTGGGGCCAACGTCCTGACTTTC. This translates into CASSRTGRSGANVLTF.

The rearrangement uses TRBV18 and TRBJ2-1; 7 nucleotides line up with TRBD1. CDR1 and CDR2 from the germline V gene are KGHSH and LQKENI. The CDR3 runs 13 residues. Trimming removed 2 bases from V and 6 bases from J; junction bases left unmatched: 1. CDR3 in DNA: TGTGCCAGCTCACCATCAGGGGGCAATGAGCAGTTCTTC. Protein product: CASSPSGGNEQFF.

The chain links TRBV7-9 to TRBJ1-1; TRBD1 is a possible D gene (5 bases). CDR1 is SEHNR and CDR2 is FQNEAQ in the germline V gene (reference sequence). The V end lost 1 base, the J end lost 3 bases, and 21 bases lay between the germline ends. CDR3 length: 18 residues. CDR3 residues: CASSLGWKGLVRDTEAFF. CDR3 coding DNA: TGTGCCAGCAGCTTAGGCTGGAAGGGGCTGGTTAGGGACACTGAAGCTTTCTTT. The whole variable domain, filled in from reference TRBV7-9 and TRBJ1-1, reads DTGVSQNPRHKITKRGQNVTFRCDPISEHNRLYWYRQTLGQGPEFLTYFQNEAQLEKSRLLSDRFSAERPKGSFSTLEIQRTEQGDSAMYLCASSLGWKGLVRDTEAFFGQGTRLTVV.

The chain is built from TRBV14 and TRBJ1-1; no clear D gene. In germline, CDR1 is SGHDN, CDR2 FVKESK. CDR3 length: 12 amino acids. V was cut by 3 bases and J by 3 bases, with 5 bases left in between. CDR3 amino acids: CASSHVYTEAFF. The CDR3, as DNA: TGTGCCAGCAGCCACGTGTACACTGAAGCTTTCTTT.

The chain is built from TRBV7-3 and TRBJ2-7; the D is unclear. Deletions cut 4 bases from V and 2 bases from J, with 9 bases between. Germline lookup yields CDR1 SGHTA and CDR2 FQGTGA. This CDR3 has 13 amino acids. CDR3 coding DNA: TGTGCCAGCAGCTCCGGGCTAGCCTACGAGCAGTACTTC. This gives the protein CASSSGLAYEQYF. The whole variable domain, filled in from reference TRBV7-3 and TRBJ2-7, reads GAGVSQTPSNKVTEKGKYVELRCDPISGHTALYWYRQSLGQGPEFLIYFQGTGAADDSGLPNDRFFAVRPEGSVSTLKIQRTERGDSAVYLCASSSGLAYEQYFGPGTRLTVT.

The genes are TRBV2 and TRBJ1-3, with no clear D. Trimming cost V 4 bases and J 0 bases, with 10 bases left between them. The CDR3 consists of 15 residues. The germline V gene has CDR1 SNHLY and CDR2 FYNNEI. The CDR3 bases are TGTGCCAGCAGTGCGGGTTACGGCTCTGGAAACACCATATATTTT. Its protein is CASSAGYGSGNTIYF.

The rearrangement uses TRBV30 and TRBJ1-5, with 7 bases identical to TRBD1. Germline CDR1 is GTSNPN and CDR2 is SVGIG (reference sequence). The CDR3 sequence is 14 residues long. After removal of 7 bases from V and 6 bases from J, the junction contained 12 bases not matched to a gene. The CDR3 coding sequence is TGTGCCTACGAACAGGGGAATCGGGGTCAGCCCCAGCATTTT. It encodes CAYEQGNRGQPQHF.

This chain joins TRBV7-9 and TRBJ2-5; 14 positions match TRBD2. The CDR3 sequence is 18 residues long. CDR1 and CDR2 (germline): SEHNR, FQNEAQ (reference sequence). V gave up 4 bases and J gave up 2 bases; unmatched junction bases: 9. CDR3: CASSSGLAGAPLQETQYF. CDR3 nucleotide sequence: TGTGCCAGCAGCTCGGGACTAGCGGGGGCCCCTCTTCAAGAGACCCAGTACTTC.

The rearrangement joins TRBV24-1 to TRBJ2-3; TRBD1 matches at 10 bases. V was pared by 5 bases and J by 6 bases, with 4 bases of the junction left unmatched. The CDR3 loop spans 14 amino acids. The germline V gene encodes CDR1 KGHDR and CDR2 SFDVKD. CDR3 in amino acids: CATSGQGASDTQYF. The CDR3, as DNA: TGTGCCACCAGTGGACAGGGGGCGTCGGATACGCAGTATTTT.

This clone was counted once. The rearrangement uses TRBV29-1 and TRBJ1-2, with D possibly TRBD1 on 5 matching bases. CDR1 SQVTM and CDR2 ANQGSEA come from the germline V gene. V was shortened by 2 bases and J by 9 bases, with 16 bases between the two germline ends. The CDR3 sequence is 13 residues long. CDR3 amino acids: CSVEPLGARRYTF. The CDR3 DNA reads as TGCAGCGTTGAACCCCTAGGGGCCCGTCGCTACACCTTC. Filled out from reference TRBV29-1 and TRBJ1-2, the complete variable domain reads SAVISQKPSRDICQRGTSLTIQCQVDSQVTMMFWYRQQPGQSLTLIATANQGSEATYESGFVIDKFPISRPNLTFSTLTVSNMSPEDSSIYLCSVEPLGARRYTFGSGTRLTVV.

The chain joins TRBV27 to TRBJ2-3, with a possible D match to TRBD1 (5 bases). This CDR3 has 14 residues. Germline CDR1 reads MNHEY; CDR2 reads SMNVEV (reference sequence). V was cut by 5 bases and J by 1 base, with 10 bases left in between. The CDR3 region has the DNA TGTGCCAGCAGTGCGTTCAGGGGCACAGATACGCAGTATTTT. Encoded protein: CASSAFRGTDTQYF.

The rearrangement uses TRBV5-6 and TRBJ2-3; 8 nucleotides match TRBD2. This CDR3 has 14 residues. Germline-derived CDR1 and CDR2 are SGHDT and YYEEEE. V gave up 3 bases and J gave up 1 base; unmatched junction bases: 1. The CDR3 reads CASSSRGGTDTQYF. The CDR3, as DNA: TGTGCCAGCAGCTCGCGGGGGGGCACAGATACGCAGTATTTT.

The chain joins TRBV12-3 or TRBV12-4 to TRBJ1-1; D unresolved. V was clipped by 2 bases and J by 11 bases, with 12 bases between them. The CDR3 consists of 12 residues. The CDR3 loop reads CASSLRPSGAFF. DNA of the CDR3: TGTGCCAGCAGTTTACGCCCCTCTGGGGCTTTCTTT.

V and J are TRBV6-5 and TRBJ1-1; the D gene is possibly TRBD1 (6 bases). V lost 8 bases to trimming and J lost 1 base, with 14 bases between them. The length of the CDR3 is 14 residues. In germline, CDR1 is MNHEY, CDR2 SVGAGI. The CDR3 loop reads CASSVGGGNTEAFF. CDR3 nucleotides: TGTGCCAGCTCGGTCGGGGGCGGGAACACTGAAGCTTTCTTT.

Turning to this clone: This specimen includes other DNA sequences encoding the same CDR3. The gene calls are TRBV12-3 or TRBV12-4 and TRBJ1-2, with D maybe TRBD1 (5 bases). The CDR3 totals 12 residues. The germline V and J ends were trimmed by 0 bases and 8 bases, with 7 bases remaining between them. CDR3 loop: CASSLAGGGYTF. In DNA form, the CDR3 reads TGTGCCAGCAGTTTAGCCGGGGGAGGCTACACCTTC.

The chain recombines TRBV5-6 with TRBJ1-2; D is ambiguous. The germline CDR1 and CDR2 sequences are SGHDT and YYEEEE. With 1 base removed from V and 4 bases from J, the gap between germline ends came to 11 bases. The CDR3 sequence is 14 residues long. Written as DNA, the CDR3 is TGTGCCAGCAGCTTGTTCTTCCGGGGCTATGGCTACACCTTC. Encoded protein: CASSLFFRGYGYTF.

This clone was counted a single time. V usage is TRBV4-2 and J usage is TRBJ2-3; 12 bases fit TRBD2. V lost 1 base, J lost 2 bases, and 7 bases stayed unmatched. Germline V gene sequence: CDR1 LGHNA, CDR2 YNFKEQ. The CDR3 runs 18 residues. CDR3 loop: CASSQALLAGGNTDTQYF. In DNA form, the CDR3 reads TGTGCCAGCAGCCAAGCCCTACTAGCGGGGGGTAACACAGATACGCAGTATTTT.

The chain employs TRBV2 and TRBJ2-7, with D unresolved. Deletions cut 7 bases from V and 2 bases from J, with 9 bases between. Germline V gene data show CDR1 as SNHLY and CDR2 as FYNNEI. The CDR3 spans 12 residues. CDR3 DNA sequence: TGTGCCAGCATAGTAAGGCCCTACGAGCAGTACTTC. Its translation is CASIVRPYEQYF.

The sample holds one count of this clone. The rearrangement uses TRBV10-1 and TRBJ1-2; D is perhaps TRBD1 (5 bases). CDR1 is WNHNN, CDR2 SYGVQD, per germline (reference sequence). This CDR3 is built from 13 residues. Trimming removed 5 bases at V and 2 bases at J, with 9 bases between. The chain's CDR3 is CASSTQENYGYTF. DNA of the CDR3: TGCGCCAGCAGTACACAGGAGAACTATGGCTACACCTTC.

CDR3 sequence (DNA): TGCGCCAGCAGCCAAGACGACAGCGTGCTGTTTTTT. This encodes CASSQDDSVLFF. The chain uses TRBV4-1 and TRBJ2-2; TRBD1 is a possible D gene (5 bases). The CDR3 runs to 12 residues. Germline V lookup: CDR1 MGHRA, CDR2 YSYEKL. V lost 0 bases, J lost 13 bases, and 9 bases lay in between.

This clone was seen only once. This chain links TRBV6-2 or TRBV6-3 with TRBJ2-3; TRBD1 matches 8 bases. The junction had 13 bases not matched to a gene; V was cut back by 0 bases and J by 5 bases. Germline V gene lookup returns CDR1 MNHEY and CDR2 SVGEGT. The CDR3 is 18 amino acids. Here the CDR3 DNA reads TGTGCCAGCAGTTACTCTATCCCCGGACAGGGCCCACAAGATACGCAGTATTTT. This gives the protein CASSYSIPGQGPQDTQYF.

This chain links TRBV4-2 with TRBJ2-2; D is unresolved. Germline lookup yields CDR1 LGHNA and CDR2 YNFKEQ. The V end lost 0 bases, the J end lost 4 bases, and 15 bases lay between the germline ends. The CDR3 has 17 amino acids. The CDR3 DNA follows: TGTGCCAGCAGCCAAGATAGGTCCCTCTTGACCACCGGGGAGCTGTTTTTT. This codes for CASSQDRSLLTTGELFF.